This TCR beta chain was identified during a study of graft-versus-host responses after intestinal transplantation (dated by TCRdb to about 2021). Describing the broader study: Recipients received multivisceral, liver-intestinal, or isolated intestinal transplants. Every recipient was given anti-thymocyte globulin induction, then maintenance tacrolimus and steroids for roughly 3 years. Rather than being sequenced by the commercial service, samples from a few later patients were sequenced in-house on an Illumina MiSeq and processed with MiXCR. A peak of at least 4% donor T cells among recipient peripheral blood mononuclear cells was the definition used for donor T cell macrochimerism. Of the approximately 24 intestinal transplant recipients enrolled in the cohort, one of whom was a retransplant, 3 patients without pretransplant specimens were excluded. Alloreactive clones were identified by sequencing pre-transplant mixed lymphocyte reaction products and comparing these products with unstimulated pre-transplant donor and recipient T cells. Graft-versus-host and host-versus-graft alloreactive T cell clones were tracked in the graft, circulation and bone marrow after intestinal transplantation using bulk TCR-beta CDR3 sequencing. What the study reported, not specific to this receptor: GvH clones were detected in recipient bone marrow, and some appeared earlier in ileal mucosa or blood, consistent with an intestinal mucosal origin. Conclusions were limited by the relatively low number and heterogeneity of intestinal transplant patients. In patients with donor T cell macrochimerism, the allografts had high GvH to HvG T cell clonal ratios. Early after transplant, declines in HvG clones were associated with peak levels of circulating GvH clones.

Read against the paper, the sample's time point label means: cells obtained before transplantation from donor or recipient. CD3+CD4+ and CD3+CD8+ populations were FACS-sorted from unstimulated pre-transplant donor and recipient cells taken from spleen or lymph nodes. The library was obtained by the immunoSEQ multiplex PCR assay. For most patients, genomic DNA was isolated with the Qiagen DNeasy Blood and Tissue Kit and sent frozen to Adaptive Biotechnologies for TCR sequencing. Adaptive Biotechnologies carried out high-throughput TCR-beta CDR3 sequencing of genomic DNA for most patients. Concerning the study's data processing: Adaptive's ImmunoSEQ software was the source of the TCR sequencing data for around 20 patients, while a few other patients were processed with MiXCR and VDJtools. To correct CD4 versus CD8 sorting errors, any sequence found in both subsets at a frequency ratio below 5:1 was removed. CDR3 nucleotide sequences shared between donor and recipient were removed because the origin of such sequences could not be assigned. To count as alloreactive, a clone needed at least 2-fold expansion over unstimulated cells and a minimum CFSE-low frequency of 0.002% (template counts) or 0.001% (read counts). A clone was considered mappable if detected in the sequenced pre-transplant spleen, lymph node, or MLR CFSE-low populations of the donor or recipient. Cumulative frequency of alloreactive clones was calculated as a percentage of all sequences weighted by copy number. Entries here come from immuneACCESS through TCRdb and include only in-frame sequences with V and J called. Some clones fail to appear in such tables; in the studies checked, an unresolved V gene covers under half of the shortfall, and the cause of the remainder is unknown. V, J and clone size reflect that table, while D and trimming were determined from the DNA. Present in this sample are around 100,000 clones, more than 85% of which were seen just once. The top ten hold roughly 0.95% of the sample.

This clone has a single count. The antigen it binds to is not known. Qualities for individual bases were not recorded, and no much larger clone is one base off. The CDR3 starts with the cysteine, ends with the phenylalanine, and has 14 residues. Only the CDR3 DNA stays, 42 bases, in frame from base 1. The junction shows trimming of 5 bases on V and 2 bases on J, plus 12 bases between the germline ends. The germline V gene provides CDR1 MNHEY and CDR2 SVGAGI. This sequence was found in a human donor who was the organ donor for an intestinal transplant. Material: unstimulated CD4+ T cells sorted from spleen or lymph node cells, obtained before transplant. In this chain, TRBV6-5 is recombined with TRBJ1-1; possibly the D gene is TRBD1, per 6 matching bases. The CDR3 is CASSDEGVNTEAFF. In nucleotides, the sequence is TGTGCCAGCAGTGACGAGGGGGTAAACACTGAAGCTTTCTTT.